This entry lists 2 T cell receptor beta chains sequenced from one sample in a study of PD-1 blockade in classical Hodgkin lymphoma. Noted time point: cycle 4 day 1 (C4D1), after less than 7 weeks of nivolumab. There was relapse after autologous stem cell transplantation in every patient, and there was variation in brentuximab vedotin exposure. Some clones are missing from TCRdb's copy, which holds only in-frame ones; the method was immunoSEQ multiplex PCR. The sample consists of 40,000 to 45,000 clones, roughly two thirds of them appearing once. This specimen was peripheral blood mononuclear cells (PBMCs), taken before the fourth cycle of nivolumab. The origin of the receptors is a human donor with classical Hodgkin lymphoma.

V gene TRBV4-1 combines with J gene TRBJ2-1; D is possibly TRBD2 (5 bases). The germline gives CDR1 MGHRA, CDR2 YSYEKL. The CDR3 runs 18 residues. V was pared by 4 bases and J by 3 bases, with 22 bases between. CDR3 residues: CASSLGLSRWGDYNEQFF. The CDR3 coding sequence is TGCGCCAGCAGCCTAGGCCTCTCCCGGTGGGGAGACTACAATGAGCAGTTCTTC.

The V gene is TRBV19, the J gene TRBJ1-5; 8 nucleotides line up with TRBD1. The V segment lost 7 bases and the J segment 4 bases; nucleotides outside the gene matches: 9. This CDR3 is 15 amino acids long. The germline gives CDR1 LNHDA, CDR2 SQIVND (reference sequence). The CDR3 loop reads CASTGTGVTNQPQHF. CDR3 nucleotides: TGTGCCAGTACCGGGACAGGAGTTACAAATCAGCCCCAGCATTTT.